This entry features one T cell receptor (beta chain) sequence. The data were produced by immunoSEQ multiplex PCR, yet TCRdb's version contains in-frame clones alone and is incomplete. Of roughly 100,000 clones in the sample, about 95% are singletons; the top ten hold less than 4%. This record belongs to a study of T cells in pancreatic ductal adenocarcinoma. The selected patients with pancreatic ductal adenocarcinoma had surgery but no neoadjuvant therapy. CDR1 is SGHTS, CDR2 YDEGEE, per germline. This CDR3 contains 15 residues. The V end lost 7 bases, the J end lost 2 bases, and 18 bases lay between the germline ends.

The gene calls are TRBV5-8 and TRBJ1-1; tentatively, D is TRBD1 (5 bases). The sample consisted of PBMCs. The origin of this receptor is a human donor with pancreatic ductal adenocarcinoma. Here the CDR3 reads CASRPPPQGNTEAFF. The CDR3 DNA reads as TGTGCCAGCCGCCCCCCACCTCAGGGCAACACTGAAGCTTTCTTT.